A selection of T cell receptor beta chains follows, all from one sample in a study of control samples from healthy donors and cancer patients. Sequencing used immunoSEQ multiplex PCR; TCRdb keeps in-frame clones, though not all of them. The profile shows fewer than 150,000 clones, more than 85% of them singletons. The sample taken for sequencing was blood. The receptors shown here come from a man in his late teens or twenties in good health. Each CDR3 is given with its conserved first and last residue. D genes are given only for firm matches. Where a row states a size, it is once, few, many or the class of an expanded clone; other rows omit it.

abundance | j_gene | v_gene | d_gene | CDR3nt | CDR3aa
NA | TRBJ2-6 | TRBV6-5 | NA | TGTGCCAGCGGGCCGACAACGGTCAACGTCCTGACTTTC | CASGPTTVNVLTF
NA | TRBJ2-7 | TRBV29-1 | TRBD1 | TGCAGCGTTGGGGACAGGGGTAGTAGCACCTACGAGCAGTACTTC | CSVGDRGSSTYEQYF
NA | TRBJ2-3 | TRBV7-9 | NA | TGTGCCAGCAGTAGAGACGCAGATACGCAGTATTTT | CASSRDADTQYF
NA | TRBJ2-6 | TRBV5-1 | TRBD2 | TGCGCCAGCAGCTCGGGAGGGCGCCACCCCAACGTCCTGACTTTC | CASSSGGRHPNVLTF
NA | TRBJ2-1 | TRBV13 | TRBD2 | TGTGCCAGCAGCTCCGGACTAGCGGGGGATAGAAATGAGCAGTTCTTC | CASSSGLAGDRNEQFF
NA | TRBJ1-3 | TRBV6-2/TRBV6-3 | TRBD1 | TGTGCCAGCAGTCGGACAGGGTCTCCTGGAAACACCATATATTTT | CASSRTGSPGNTIYF
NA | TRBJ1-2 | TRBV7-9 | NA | TGTGCCAGCAGCTTACAGGGAGCGTATGGCTACACCTTC | CASSLQGAYGYTF
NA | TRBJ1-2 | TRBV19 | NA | TGTGCCAGTAGTGAGGGCAGGGGAGGATCGCGGTATGGCTACACCTTC | CASSEGRGGSRYGYTF
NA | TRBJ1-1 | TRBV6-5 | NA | TGTGCCAGCATTAAGGGGGTGAGCACTGAAGCTTTCTTT | CASIKGVSTEAFF
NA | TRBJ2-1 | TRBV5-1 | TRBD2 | TGCGCCAGCAGCTTGAAAGCGGGGGGGCTCCCCATATACAATGAGCAGTTCTTC | CASSLKAGGLPIYNEQFF
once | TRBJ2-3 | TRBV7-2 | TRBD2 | TGTGCCAGCAGTTTTTTAGCGGGGACAGATACGCAGTATTTT | CASSFLAGTDTQYF
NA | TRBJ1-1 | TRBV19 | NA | TGTGCCAGTAGTAAACAGGGCGCGCACACTGAAGCTTTCTTT | CASSKQGAHTEAFF
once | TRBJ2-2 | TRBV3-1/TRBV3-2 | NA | TGTGCCAGCAGCCAAGTCAGAACGAACACCGGGGAGCTGTTTTTT | CASSQVRTNTGELFF
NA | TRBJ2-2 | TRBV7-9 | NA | TGTGCCAGCAAGGGTAAGGGGACACCAACGAACACCGGGGAGCTGTTTTTT | CASKGKGTPTNTGELFF
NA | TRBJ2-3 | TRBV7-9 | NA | TGTGCCAGCAGCTTAGTGGAGGGAAAGGGTACGCAGTATTTT | CASSLVEGKGTQYF